The TCR beta chain described here comes from a study of human T cells and chemical hapten exposure. Time point meaning: healthy volunteer bleed at 6 weeks. Unfractionated whole blood yielded the extracted total RNA. Germline CDR1 SGHAT, CDR2 FQNNGV. V lost 0 bases and J 0 bases, leaving 12 bases between the germline ends. The CDR3 loop spans 17 amino acids. In the library, unique molecular identifiers were attached to individual cDNA molecules. As originally analysed: Sample-level TCR yields exhibited a median of about 96,000, with a range of 23,224 to 690,600. One entry per CDR3 protein results from TCRdb running MiXCR on the RACE reads. These V and J calls rely on TCRdb rather than the paper's analysis. There are roughly 43,000 distinct CDR3 sequences in the sample; 3% to 4% occur only once, and around 6% lies in the top ten.

This clonotype was obtained from a human donor in good health. Some clones in this sample may be carry-over from other donors' samples. The chain links TRBV11-2 to TRBJ2-4; D remains ambiguous. The source material was whole blood. The CDR3 reads CASSLDPLLLAKNIQYF. The DNA of the CDR3 is TGTGCCAGCAGCTTAGATCCCCTCCTTTTAGCCAAAAACATTCAGTACTTC.